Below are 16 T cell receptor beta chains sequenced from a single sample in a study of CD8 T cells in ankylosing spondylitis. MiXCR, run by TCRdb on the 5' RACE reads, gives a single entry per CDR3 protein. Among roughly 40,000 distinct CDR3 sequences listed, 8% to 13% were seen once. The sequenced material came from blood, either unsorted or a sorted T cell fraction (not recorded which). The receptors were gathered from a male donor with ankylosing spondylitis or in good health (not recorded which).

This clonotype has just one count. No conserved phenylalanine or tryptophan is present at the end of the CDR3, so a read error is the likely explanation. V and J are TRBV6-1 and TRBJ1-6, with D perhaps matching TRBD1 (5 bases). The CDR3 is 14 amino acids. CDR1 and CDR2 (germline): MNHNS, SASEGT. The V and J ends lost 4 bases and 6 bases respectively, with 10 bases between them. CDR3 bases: TGTGCCAGCAGTGTTCAGGGAGTTAATTCACCCCTCCACTCT. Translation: CASSVQGVNSPLHS.

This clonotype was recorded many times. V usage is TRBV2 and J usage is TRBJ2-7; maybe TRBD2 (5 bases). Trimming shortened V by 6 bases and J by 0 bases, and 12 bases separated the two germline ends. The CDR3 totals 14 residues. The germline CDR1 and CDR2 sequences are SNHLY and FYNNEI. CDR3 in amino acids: CASRSRDNSYEQYF. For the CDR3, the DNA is TGTGCCAGCAGAAGCCGGGATAACTCCTACGAGCAGTACTTC.

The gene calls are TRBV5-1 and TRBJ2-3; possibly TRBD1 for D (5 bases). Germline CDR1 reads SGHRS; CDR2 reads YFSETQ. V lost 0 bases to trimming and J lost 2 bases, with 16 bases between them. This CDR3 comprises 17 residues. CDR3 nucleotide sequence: TGCGCCAGCAGCTTGGGGCTCGACAGCGCCTTCACAGATACGCAGTATTTT. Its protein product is CASSLGLDSAFTDTQYF.

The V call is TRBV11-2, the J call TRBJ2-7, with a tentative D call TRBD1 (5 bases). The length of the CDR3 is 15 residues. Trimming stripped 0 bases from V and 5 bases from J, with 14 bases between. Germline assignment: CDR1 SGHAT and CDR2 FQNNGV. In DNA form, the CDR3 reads TGTGCCAGCAGCTTAGATTTCCAGGGTCGGCACGAGCAGTACTTC. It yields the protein CASSLDFQGRHEQYF.

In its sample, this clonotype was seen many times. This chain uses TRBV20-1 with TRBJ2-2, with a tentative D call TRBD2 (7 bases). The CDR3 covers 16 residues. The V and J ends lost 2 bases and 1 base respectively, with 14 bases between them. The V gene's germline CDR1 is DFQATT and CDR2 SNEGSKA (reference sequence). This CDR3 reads CSARPGGGGNTGELFF. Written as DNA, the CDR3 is TGCAGTGCTAGACCCGGAGGGGGGGGGAACACCGGGGAGCTGTTTTTT.

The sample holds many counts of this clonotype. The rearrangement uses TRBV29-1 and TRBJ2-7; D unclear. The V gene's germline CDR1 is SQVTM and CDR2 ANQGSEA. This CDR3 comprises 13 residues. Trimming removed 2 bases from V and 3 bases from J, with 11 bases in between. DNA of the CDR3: TGCAGCGTTGAACTGGGGTCTGGCTACGAGCAGTACTTC. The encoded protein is CSVELGSGYEQYF.

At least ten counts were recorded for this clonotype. CDR3 in amino acids: CASSEQGRSETQYF. As DNA, the CDR3 is TGTGCCAGCAGCGAACAGGGGAGATCAGAGACCCAGTACTTC. The V gene is TRBV5-5, the J gene TRBJ2-5; 7 bases are shared with TRBD1. The CDR3 contains 14 residues. The V segment lost 4 bases and the J segment 4 bases; nucleotides outside the gene matches: 7. Germline CDR1 and CDR2: SGHKS and YYEKEE (reference sequence).

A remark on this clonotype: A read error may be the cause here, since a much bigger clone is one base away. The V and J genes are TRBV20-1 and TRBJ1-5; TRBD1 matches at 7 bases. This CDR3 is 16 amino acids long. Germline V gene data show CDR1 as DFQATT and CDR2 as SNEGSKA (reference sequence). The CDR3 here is CSDRDLSLPGGQPQHF. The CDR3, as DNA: TGCAGTGATAGAGATTTGAGCCTTCCAGGGGGGCAGCCCCAGCATTTT.

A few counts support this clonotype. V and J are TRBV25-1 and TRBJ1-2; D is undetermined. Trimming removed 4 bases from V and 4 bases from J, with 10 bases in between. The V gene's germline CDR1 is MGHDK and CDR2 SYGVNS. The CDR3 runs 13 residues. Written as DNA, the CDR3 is TGTGCCAGCAGTGGAGGGTCGGTCTATGGCTACACCTTC. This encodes CASSGGSVYGYTF.

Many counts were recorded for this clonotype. The chain's CDR3 is CSAAWTEDSNQPQHF. CDR3 coding DNA: TGCAGTGCGGCCTGGACGGAGGATAGCAATCAGCCCCAGCATTTT. The rearrangement links TRBV20-1 to TRBJ1-5; D gene unclear. Looked up from germline, CDR1 is DFQATT and CDR2 is SNEGSKA (reference sequence). V lost 6 bases, J lost 0 bases, and 15 bases lay in between. This CDR3 region has 15 residues.

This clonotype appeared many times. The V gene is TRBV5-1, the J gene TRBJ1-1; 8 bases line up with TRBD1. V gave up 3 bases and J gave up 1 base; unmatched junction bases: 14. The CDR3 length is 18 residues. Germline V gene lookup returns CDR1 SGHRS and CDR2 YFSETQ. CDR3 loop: CASSSDRALAGTNTEAFF. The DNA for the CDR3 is TGCGCCAGCAGCTCGGACAGGGCACTCGCTGGGACGAACACTGAAGCTTTCTTT.

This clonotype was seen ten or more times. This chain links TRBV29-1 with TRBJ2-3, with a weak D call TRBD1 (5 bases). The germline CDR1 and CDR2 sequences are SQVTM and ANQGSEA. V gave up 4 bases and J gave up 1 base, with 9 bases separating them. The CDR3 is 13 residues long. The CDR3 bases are TGCAGCGTTGCCATACAGGGCACAGATACGCAGTATTTT. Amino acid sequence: CSVAIQGTDTQYF.

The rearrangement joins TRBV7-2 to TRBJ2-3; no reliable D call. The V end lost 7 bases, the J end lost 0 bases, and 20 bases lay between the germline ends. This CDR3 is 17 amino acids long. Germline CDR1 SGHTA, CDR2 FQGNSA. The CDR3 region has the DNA TGTGCCAGCATCTTTCGACGACCGGATGCTAGCACAGATACGCAGTATTTT. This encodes CASIFRRPDASTDTQYF.

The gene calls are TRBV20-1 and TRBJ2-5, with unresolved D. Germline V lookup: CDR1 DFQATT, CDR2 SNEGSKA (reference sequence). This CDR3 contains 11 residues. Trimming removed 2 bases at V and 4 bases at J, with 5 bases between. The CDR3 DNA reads TGCAGTGCTAGAATAGGAGAGACCCAGTACTTC. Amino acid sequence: CSARIGETQYF.

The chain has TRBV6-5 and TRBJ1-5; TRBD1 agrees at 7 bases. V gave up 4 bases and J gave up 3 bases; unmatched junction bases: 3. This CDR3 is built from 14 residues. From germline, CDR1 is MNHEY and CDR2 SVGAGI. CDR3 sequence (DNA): TGTGCCAGCAGTTGGACAGGAAACAATCAGCCCCAGCATTTT. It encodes CASSWTGNNQPQHF.

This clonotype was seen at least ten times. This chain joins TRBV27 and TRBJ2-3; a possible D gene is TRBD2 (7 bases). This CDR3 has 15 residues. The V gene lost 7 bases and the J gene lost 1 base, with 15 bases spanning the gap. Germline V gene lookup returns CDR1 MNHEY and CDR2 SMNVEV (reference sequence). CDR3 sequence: CASTPGGAGTDTQYF. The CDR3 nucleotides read TGTGCCAGCACCCCTGGGGGGGCGGGCACAGATACGCAGTATTTT.